The 32 T cell receptor beta chains reported below all come from one sample, sequenced in a study of blood T cells in healthy people across ages. Combining a sample-barcoded 5' primer with a J-beta primer mix, a second PCR ran for roughly 7 to 11 cycles. MiXCR, run by TCRdb on the 5' RACE reads, gives a single entry per CDR3 protein. The table has 1.5 million or so distinct CDR3 sequences, 40% to 45% seen once. The material sequenced was blood. These receptors were collected from a woman aged 18-30 years in good health.

To note about this clonotype: A read error is possible here, since a much larger clone lies one base away. The chain links TRBV29-1 to TRBJ1-1; D may be TRBD1 (5 bases). This CDR3 has 13 amino acids. The germline gives CDR1 SQVTM, CDR2 ANQGSEA. The DNA for the CDR3 is TGCGGCGTTCTCCGGGGGGGGAACACTGAAGCTTTCTTT. This gives the protein CGVLRGGNTEAFF.

The rearrangement uses TRBV4-2 and TRBJ2-1, with 11 bases fitting TRBD2. The junction had 13 bases not matched to a gene; V was cut back by 3 bases and J by 0 bases. From germline, CDR1 is LGHNA and CDR2 YNFKEQ. CDR3 size: 20 residues. The DNA of the CDR3 is TGTGCCAGCAGCCAGGGGGGACTAGCGGCCTCCCTTAGCTCCTACAATGAGCAGTTCTTC. Residues: CASSQGGLAASLSSYNEQFF.

This clonotype was detected only a few times. This chain links TRBV27 with TRBJ2-5, with TRBD1 identical over 8 bases. The V and J ends lost 8 bases and 5 bases, in that order; junction bases with no gene match: 13. The V gene's germline CDR1 is MNHEY and CDR2 SMNVEV (reference sequence). The CDR3 is 15 amino acids. The CDR3 DNA is TGTGCCAGCGCGAACTCCAGGGGGCTTATGGAGACCCAGTACTTC. Translation gives CASANSRGLMETQYF.

The chain joins TRBV20-1 to TRBJ1-1; 8 bases map to TRBD1. This CDR3 region has 13 residues. V lost 4 bases and J lost 4; bases outside the gene matches: 5. Germline CDR1 DFQATT, CDR2 SNEGSKA (reference sequence). The DNA for the CDR3 is TGCAGTGCTACGACAGGGGTTGGCACTGAAGCTTTCTTT. Translated: CSATTGVGTEAFF.

There are a few counts of this clonotype. The V call is TRBV29-1, the J call TRBJ2-3; D perhaps matches TRBD2 (5 bases). V lost 3 bases and J 4 bases, leaving 14 bases between the germline ends. In germline, CDR1 is SQVTM, CDR2 ANQGSEA. This CDR3 has 14 residues. Here the CDR3 DNA reads TGCAGCGTTGATCTCGCGGGCCGGGCAGATACGCAGTATTTT. The encoded protein is CSVDLAGRADTQYF.

This clonotype was recorded at least ten times. The chain links TRBV7-2 to TRBJ2-1; 7 nucleotides align to TRBD1. The V and J ends lost 6 bases and 7 bases, in that order; junction bases with no gene match: 6. The CDR3 extends over 13 amino acids. Looked up from germline, CDR1 is SGHTA and CDR2 is FQGNSA. CDR3 residues: CASSLTQGNEQFF. The CDR3 DNA reads as TGTGCCAGCAGTCTCACACAGGGGAATGAGCAGTTCTTC.

This clonotype showed up just a few times. CDR3 DNA: TGTGCCAGCAGCCTACAACCGCGCTATGGCTACACCTTC. Encoded protein: CASSLQPRYGYTF. The chain recombines TRBV14 with TRBJ1-2; D unclear. V dropped 4 bases and J dropped 4 bases, with 10 bases sitting between them. Per the germline V gene, CDR1 is SGHDN and CDR2 is FVKESK. This CDR3 region has 13 residues.

This chain connects TRBV29-1 to TRBJ1-4; 8 nucleotides line up with TRBD1. The germline V gene has CDR1 SQVTM and CDR2 ANQGSEA. This CDR3 contains 15 residues. Losses at the gene ends were 4 bases for V and 7 bases for J; bases not matched to a gene: 11. In DNA form, the CDR3 reads TGCAGCGTTGGAGACAGGGGACAGGTCGGTGAAAAACTGTTTTTT. It translates to CSVGDRGQVGEKLFF.

The CDR3 region has the DNA TGTGCCAGCAGCGTCGGGCCCCCTTCTGAGCAGTACTTC. Residues: CASSVGPPSEQYF. V gene TRBV7-6 combines with J gene TRBJ2-7, with no clear D. Between the trimmed V and J ends, which lost 5 bases and 7 bases, there was a span of 15 bases. Germline V gives CDR1 SGHVS, CDR2 FNYEAQ. This CDR3 has 13 amino acids.

A remark on this clonotype: A much bigger clone sits one base away, suggesting this may be a read error. The J gene is TRBJ2-3, the V gene TRBV20-1; 10 bases map to TRBD2. Trimming at V came to 6 bases and at J to 6 bases, leaving 6 bases not matched to a gene. CDR3 length equals 13 residues. Germline CDR1 is DFQATT and CDR2 is SNEGSKA (reference sequence). CDR3 sequence reads: CSARSGGVDTQYF. CDR3 coding DNA: TGCAGTGCAAGAAGCGGGGGGGTCGATACGCAGTATTTT.

In this sample, this clonotype turned up a few times. V and J are TRBV9 and TRBJ2-1, with TRBD1 matching 8 bases. The CDR3 is 16 residues long. With V trimmed by 0 bases and J by 2 bases, 4 bases remained unmatched. The germline CDR1 and CDR2 sequences are SGDLS and YYNGEE. The CDR3 bases are TGTGCCAGCAGCGTAGATGGGACAGGCGCCTACAATGAGCAGTTCTTC. It encodes CASSVDGTGAYNEQFF.

The V gene is TRBV12-3 or TRBV12-4, the J gene TRBJ1-2, with D unresolved. Trimming pared 6 bases from V and 5 bases from J, leaving 10 bases between. CDR3 length: 12 residues. Here the CDR3 reads CASRSRPYGYTF. CDR3 nucleotide sequence: TGTGCCAGCAGATCAAGACCATATGGCTACACCTTC.

This clonotype came up many times. This sequence joins TRBV9 and TRBJ2-1; D unclear. V was trimmed by 3 bases and J by 9 bases, leaving 10 bases between them. The CDR3 totals 12 residues. Looked up from germline, CDR1 is SGDLS and CDR2 is YYNGEE. The chain's CDR3 is CASSGLGFEQFF. The CDR3 DNA is TGTGCCAGCAGCGGCCTAGGATTTGAGCAGTTCTTC.

Concerning this clonotype itself: At one of its ends the junction is not consistent with the germline gene, which may arise from a read error. V gene TRBV20-1 combines with J gene TRBJ1-1; D gene uncertain. This CDR3 contains 14 residues. Looked up from germline, CDR1 is DFQATT and CDR2 is SNEGSKA (reference sequence). CDR3 residues: CSTRRFEGNTEAFF. CDR3 DNA sequence: TGCAGTACTAGACGGTTTGAAGGGAACACTGAAGCTTTCTTT.

The chain links TRBV3-1 to TRBJ2-4; D might be TRBD2 (6 bases). The CDR3 has 14 amino acids. Germline lookup yields CDR1 LGHDT and CDR2 YNNKEL (reference sequence). V was clipped by 3 bases and J by 13 bases, with 19 bases between them. CDR3 sequence reads: CASSHVTVSGDQYF. The CDR3 DNA follows: TGTGCCAGCAGCCATGTTACAGTCTCGGGGGACCAGTACTTC.

The chain employs TRBV4-1 and TRBJ2-5, with 7 bases matching TRBD1. V lost 2 bases and J lost 5; bases outside the gene matches: 11. Germline V gene lookup returns CDR1 MGHRA and CDR2 YSYEKL. The CDR3 totals 16 residues. CDR3 residues: CASSQTGTAVGETQYF. The CDR3, as DNA: TGCGCCAGCAGCCAAACCGGGACAGCCGTCGGGGAGACCCAGTACTTC.

This chain connects TRBV7-9 to TRBJ2-1, with D unclear. The CDR3 has 14 amino acids. The V gene lost 4 bases and the J gene lost 2 bases, with 9 bases spanning the gap. Germline CDR1 is SEHNR and CDR2 is FQNEAQ (reference sequence). The CDR3 bases are TGTGCCAGCAGCTCGAAGTTTCCCTACAATGAGCAGTTCTTC. Encoded protein: CASSSKFPYNEQFF.

The gene calls are TRBV4-3 and TRBJ1-4, with 7 bases that match TRBD1. Per the germline V gene, CDR1 is LGHNA and CDR2 is YSLEER. This CDR3 comprises 14 residues. The trim removed 3 bases at V and 5 bases at J, leaving 3 bases unmatched. CDR3 sequence: CASSQLQGNEKLFF. In DNA, the CDR3 is TGCGCCAGCAGCCAGCTACAGGGGAATGAAAAACTGTTTTTT.

The rearrangement joins TRBV7-6 to TRBJ2-2, with 9 bases aligning to TRBD1. V lost 1 base, J lost 3 bases, and 9 bases stayed unmatched. CDR1 and CDR2 (germline): SGHVS, FNYEAQ. The CDR3 sequence is 18 residues long. The CDR3 DNA sequence: TGTGCCAGCAGCTTAGATAAGGAACAGGGGGCCTACACCGGGGAGCTGTTTTTT. Protein: CASSLDKEQGAYTGELFF.

This clonotype came up a few times. CDR3 coding DNA: TGTGCCAGCAGTTTGCGAGGTTTCGAGCAGTTCTTC. Amino acids: CASSLRGFEQFF. The rearrangement links TRBV28 to TRBJ2-1; D gene uncertain. CDR3 size: 12 residues. V was trimmed by 3 bases and J by 10 bases, leaving 10 bases between them. The V gene's germline CDR1 is MDHEN and CDR2 SYDVKM. The full variable domain, completed using reference TRBV28 and TRBJ2-1, is DVKVTQSSRYLVKRTGEKVFLECVQDMDHENMFWYRQDPGLGLRLIYFSYDVKMKEKGDIPEGYSVSREKKERFSLILESASTNQTSMYLCASSLRGFEQFFGPGTRLTVL.

This clonotype occurred a few times. The V and J genes are TRBV5-4 and TRBJ2-2; D is uncertain. Trimming took 1 base from V and 5 from J, leaving 12 bases between them. Germline V lookup: CDR1 SGHNT, CDR2 YYREEE (reference sequence). The CDR3 has 15 amino acids. The CDR3 DNA reads TGTGCCAGCAGCTTGACTACCTTGCGAACCGGGGAGCTGTTTTTT. It codes for CASSLTTLRTGELFF. Complete variable domain (other parts from reference TRBV5-4 and TRBJ2-2): ETGVTQSPTHLIKTRGQQVTLRCSSQSGHNTVSWYQQALGQGPQFIFQYYREEENGRGNFPPRFSGLQFPNYSSELNVNALELDDSALYLCASSLTTLRTGELFFGEGSRLTVL.

The V call is TRBV28, the J call TRBJ1-5; D is uncertain. Trimming took off 7 bases at V and 2 bases at J, with 15 bases between the two ends. Germline V gives CDR1 MDHEN, CDR2 SYDVKM. There are 15 residues in the CDR3. CDR3 coding DNA: TGTGCCAGCAATCAGGTGAGAGGTGGCAATCAGCCCCAGCATTTT. This gives the protein CASNQVRGGNQPQHF.

CDR3 bases: TGTGCCAGCAGCTCCCCGCGAGCGGGAGGGCGTTACTCCCAAGAGACCCAGTACTTC. Amino acids: CASSSPRAGGRYSQETQYF. The chain combines TRBV7-9 with TRBJ2-5; 10 bases align to TRBD2. This CDR3 spans 19 amino acids. The germline V gene encodes CDR1 SEHNR and CDR2 FQNEAQ (reference sequence). Losses at the gene ends were 4 bases for V and 1 base for J; bases not matched to a gene: 15.

In regard to this clonotype: One junction end does not reproduce the germline sequence, and a read error may be involved. The chain joins TRBV7-9 to TRBJ2-5; D is unclear. Germline V lookup: CDR1 SEHNR, CDR2 FQNEAQ (reference sequence). This CDR3 has 13 residues. For the CDR3, the DNA is TGTGCCGGCAGTTTCCCTAGCCAAGAGACCCAGTACTTC. Its translation: CAGSFPSQETQYF.

Concerning this clonotype: At one boundary the junction diverges from the germline segment, which might be a read error. The chain combines TRBV27 with TRBJ2-3; TRBD2 matches at 8 bases. The CDR3 is made up of 15 amino acids. Germline-derived CDR1 and CDR2 are MNHEY and SMNVEV (reference sequence). CDR3 DNA sequence: TGTGCCAGCAGTACTGCGGGGGGCAGCATAGATGCGCAGTATTTT. It translates to CASSTAGGSIDAQYF.

The CDR3 loop is CASSFILATEAFF. In DNA form, the CDR3 reads TGTGCCAGCAGCTTTATCCTGGCCACTGAAGCTTTCTTT. The V gene is TRBV11-2, the J gene TRBJ1-1; D is ambiguous. CDR1 and CDR2 from the germline V gene are SGHAT and FQNNGV. Trimming removed 3 bases from V and 4 bases from J, with 9 bases in between. This CDR3 has 13 residues. Full variable domain (rest looked up from reference TRBV11-2 and TRBJ1-1): EAGVAQSPRYKIIEKRQSVAFWCNPISGHATLYWYQQILGQGPKLLIQFQNNGVVDDSQLPKDRFSAERLKGVDSTLKIQPAKLEDSAVYLCASSFILATEAFFGQGTRLTVV.

The chain is built from TRBV29-1 and TRBJ2-5; 7 bases agree with TRBD1. V was pared by 7 bases and J by 2 bases, with 10 bases of the junction left unmatched. Germline V CDR1 and CDR2: SQVTM, ANQGSEA. The CDR3 runs to 14 residues. Here the CDR3 DNA reads TGCAGCGCAAGGGACAGTTTATCTCAAGAGACCCAGTACTTC. Protein sequence: CSARDSLSQETQYF.

The chain joins TRBV10-3 to TRBJ1-1, with 7 bases matching TRBD1. V lost 8 bases to trimming and J lost 0 bases; unmatched junction nucleotides: 3. The CDR3 extends over 13 amino acids. Per germline, CDR1 ENHRY and CDR2 SYGVKD. The chain's CDR3 is CAIEQGLNTEAFF. The CDR3 DNA follows: TGTGCCATCGAACAGGGGCTGAACACTGAAGCTTTCTTT.

There are a few counts of this clonotype. V and J are TRBV29-1 and TRBJ2-1; D call uncertain. The germline V and J ends were trimmed by 4 bases and 0 bases, with 10 bases remaining between them. The germline gives CDR1 SQVTM, CDR2 ANQGSEA. The CDR3 is made up of 14 amino acids. CDR3 DNA: TGCAGCGTTGTAGACACGGGCTCCTACAATGAGCAGTTCTTC. Its protein is CSVVDTGSYNEQFF.

This clonotype was counted only a few times. V gene TRBV5-1 combines with J gene TRBJ2-5, with 11 bases fitting TRBD2. Trimming at V came to 5 bases and at J to 5 bases, leaving 2 bases not matched to a gene. From germline, CDR1 is SGHRS and CDR2 YFSETQ. This CDR3 is built from 13 residues. DNA for the CDR3: TGCGCCAGCAGACGGACTAGCGGGGAGACCCAGTACTTC. This gives the protein CASRRTSGETQYF.

The chain couples TRBV4-3 to TRBJ2-1; D is undetermined. The CDR3 is made up of 18 amino acids. Looked up from germline, CDR1 is LGHNA and CDR2 is YSLEER. Trimming took 3 bases from V and 5 from J, leaving 23 bases between them. The CDR3 sequence is CASSHEIPTADFNNEQFF. The CDR3 coding sequence is TGCGCCAGCAGCCATGAGATTCCGACTGCGGATTTTAACAATGAGCAGTTCTTC.

This clonotype has a single count. Its ends do not fully match the called genes, so a read error is possible. The rearrangement joins TRBV27 to TRBJ2-1; 10 nucleotides align to TRBD2. CDR1 and CDR2 (germline): MNHEY, SMNVEV (reference sequence). This CDR3 region has 12 residues. The CDR3 region is CAGSLAGAEQFF. The CDR3 DNA sequence: TGTGCCGGCAGCCTAGCGGGAGCTGAGCAGTTCTTC.